This TCR beta chain was observed in a study of T cell changes during pregnancy in multiple sclerosis. Profiled with immunoSEQ multiplex PCR; TCRdb holds only in-frame clones, not every one. Found here are some 97,000 clones, more than 90% of them singletons; the top ten hold under 1.5%. The germline CDR1 and CDR2 sequences are GTSNPN and SVGIG (reference sequence). V lost 4 bases and J lost 4, with 16 bases in between. The CDR3 has 15 residues. Sequencing was performed on peripheral blood, taken in the second trimester of pregnancy. This chain connects TRBV30 to TRBJ2-2, with D possibly matching TRBD1 (5 bases). The TCR comes from a female donor with multiple sclerosis, enrolled in a pregnancy study. Here the CDR3 reads CAWTRDSRITGELFF. The CDR3 region has the DNA TGTGCCTGGACACGCGACAGCAGGATCACCGGGGAGCTGTTTTTT.